These 20 T cell receptor beta chains came from one sample sequenced in a study of shared clonotypes between healthy human individuals (dated by TCRdb to about 2020). Libraries were constructed by the immunoSEQ multiplex PCR assay. TCRdb's version of the immuneACCESS table is confined to in-frame rearrangements and falls short of the full clone set. An unresolved V gene accounts for under half of the shortfall where checked; the remainder is of unknown origin. A total of 400,000 to 500,000 clones appear in this sample, 65% to 80% of them only once. The top ten clones comprise approximately 12% of the sample. Material for sequencing was PBMCs. All receptors derive from a woman aged 40 to 55 in good health. Some clones in this sample may be carry-over from other donors' samples.

The gene calls are TRBV18 and TRBJ2-2; 9 bases line up with TRBD1. V lost 6 bases, J lost 3 bases, and 2 bases stayed unmatched. CDR1 is KGHSH, CDR2 LQKENI, per germline. CDR3 length equals 14 residues. The CDR3 sequence: CASSDRGDTGELFF. The CDR3 DNA reads as TGTGCCAGCTCCGACAGGGGGGACACCGGGGAGCTGTTTTTT.

The V and J genes are TRBV28 and TRBJ1-4; tentative D call: TRBD1 (6 bases). Germline V CDR1 and CDR2: MDHEN, SYDVKM. Trimming took off 3 bases at V and 5 bases at J, with 10 bases between the two ends. This CDR3 is 14 amino acids long. The CDR3 nucleotides are TGTGCCAGCAGTTTGGACAGAGAAAATGAAAAACTGTTTTTT. Its protein product is CASSLDRENEKLFF.

V usage is TRBV5-1 and J usage is TRBJ2-5, with 7 bases identical to TRBD1. V was clipped by 2 bases and J by 9 bases; unmatched bases: 13. The CDR3 is 15 residues long. Looked up from germline, CDR1 is SGHRS and CDR2 is YFSETQ. The DNA of the CDR3 is TGCGCCAGCAGCTTCTCCGGGACAGCCACCGAGGCCCAGTACTTC. Translation: CASSFSGTATEAQYF.

A note on this clone: A much larger clone lies one base from this, so it may be a read error. The chain recombines TRBV7-7 with TRBJ1-1, with 11 bases aligning to TRBD1. Germline CDR1 and CDR2: SSHAT and FNYEAQ (reference sequence). The CDR3 consists of 15 residues. In DNA form, the CDR3 reads TGTGCCTGCAGCCGAATCGGACAGGGGGCCTCTGAAGCTTTCTTT. Protein sequence: CACSRIGQGASEAFF. Full variable domain (rest looked up from reference TRBV7-7 and TRBJ1-1): GAGVSQSPRYKVTKRGQDVTLRCDPISSHATLYWYQQALGQGPEFLTYFNYEAQPDKSGLPSDRFSAERPEGSISTLTIQRTEQRDSAMYRCACSRIGQGASEAFFGQGTRLTVV.

This clone was counted only a few times. V usage is TRBV9 and J usage is TRBJ1-5; 7 bases match TRBD1. This CDR3 has 19 residues. Per the germline V gene, CDR1 is SGDLS and CDR2 is YYNGEE. J gave up 0 bases and V 4 bases, and 16 bases lay outside the gene matches. Written as DNA, the CDR3 is TGTGCCAGCAGCCCAACAGGGGTCGGGGAAGGAATTAGCAATCAGCCCCAGCATTTT. As protein: CASSPTGVGEGISNQPQHF.

The chain uses TRBV5-6 and TRBJ1-2, with no clear D. The V and J ends lost 2 bases and 3 bases respectively, with 14 bases between them. Germline CDR1 is SGHDT and CDR2 is YYEEEE. CDR3 length: 15 residues. The chain's CDR3 is CASSFGDIRDYGYTF. The CDR3, as DNA: TGTGCCAGCAGCTTCGGAGACATACGGGACTATGGCTACACCTTC. The whole variable domain, remainder taken from reference TRBV5-6 and TRBJ1-2, is DAGVTQSPTHLIKTRGQQVTLRCSPKSGHDTVSWYQQALGQGPQFIFQYYEEEERQRGNFPDRFSGHQFPNYSSELNVNALLLGDSALYLCASSFGDIRDYGYTFGSGTRLTVV.

The CDR3 coding sequence is TGTGCCAGCAGTTTAGTGGGAGATCAGCCCCAGCATTTT. Translating it yields CASSLVGDQPQHF. The chain links TRBV27 to TRBJ1-5, with D unresolved. Looked up from germline, CDR1 is MNHEY and CDR2 is SMNVEV (reference sequence). This CDR3 has 13 amino acids. V shed 2 bases and J shed 5 bases, with 7 bases lying between them.

This rearrangement joins TRBV5-4 to TRBJ2-3; weak D call: TRBD2 (6 bases). This CDR3 has 15 residues. The germline gives CDR1 SGHNT, CDR2 YYREEE (reference sequence). The V and J ends lost 4 bases and 0 bases respectively, with 12 bases between them. The CDR3 loop is CASSRRERSTDTQYF. The DNA of the CDR3 is TGTGCCAGCAGCCGGAGGGAGCGGAGCACAGATACGCAGTATTTT.

The chain recombines TRBV11-3 with TRBJ2-2; 7 positions match TRBD2. V shed 5 bases, J shed 3 bases, and the junction held 9 bases outside the gene matches. Germline CDR1 reads SGHNT; CDR2 reads YENEEA. This CDR3 is built from 16 residues. For the CDR3, the DNA is TGTGCCAGCAGCCCCCTTGCGGGGGAATACACCGGGGAGCTGTTTTTT. Its translation: CASSPLAGEYTGELFF.

As regards this clone: This sample includes further DNA sequences coding for the same CDR3. This sequence joins TRBV5-1 and TRBJ1-5; D may be TRBD1 (5 bases). The V gene's germline CDR1 is SGHRS and CDR2 YFSETQ. The CDR3 sequence is 16 residues long. Trimming cost V 0 bases and J 4 bases, with 14 bases left between them. This CDR3 reads CASSLDGGGGNQPQHF. The CDR3, as DNA: TGCGCCAGCAGCTTGGACGGGGGAGGTGGGAATCAGCCCCAGCATTTT.

The J gene is TRBJ2-1, the V gene TRBV29-1; possibly TRBD1 for D (7 bases). Trimming stripped 3 bases from V and 10 bases from J, with 13 bases between. Germline V gene lookup returns CDR1 SQVTM and CDR2 ANQGSEA. The length of the CDR3 is 12 residues. This CDR3 is CSVEPGGMEQFF. DNA for the CDR3: TGCAGCGTTGAGCCAGGGGGGATGGAGCAGTTCTTC.

V gene TRBV5-1 combines with J gene TRBJ2-1, with D tentatively TRBD2 (5 bases). The CDR3 consists of 13 residues. V shed 0 bases and J shed 8 bases, with 9 bases lying between them. Germline CDR1 reads SGHRS; CDR2 reads YFSETQ. In nucleotides, the CDR3 is TGCGCCAGCAGCTTGGGGACTTCGGATGAGCAGTTCTTC. Encoded protein: CASSLGTSDEQFF.

J is TRBJ2-5 and V is TRBV5-1, with a weak D call TRBD2 (5 bases). The CDR3 spans 18 residues. V lost 5 bases and J lost 0, with 23 bases in between. Germline lookup yields CDR1 SGHRS and CDR2 YFSETQ. CDR3 DNA: TGCGCCAGCAGTATGACGGACTCTAGCCCAGTGTACCAAGAGACCCAGTACTTC. It yields the protein CASSMTDSSPVYQETQYF.

CDR3 nucleotide sequence: TGTGCCAGCAGTTTCTCCCAGACAGGGAGTCAGCCCCAGCATTTT. Protein sequence: CASSFSQTGSQPQHF. The genes are TRBV27 and TRBJ1-5, with 7 bases lining up with TRBD1. The V gene end was trimmed by 3 bases and the J gene end by 6 bases; junction bases not matched to a gene: 8. CDR3 length equals 15 residues. Germline V gene sequence: CDR1 MNHEY, CDR2 SMNVEV (reference sequence).

The chain couples TRBV7-9 to TRBJ2-1; D possibly matches TRBD1 or TRBD2 (5 bases each). CDR3 length: 15 residues. Germline CDR1 and CDR2: SEHNR and FQNEAQ (reference sequence). V lost 1 base, J lost 15 bases, and 22 bases lay in between. This CDR3 reads CASSLGTGTDLTRFF. The CDR3 coding sequence is TGTGCCAGCAGCTTAGGCACCGGGACGGACCTAACGCGGTTCTTC.

This chain uses TRBV2 with TRBJ1-1, with D tentatively TRBD1 (5 bases). Trimming shortened V by 3 bases and J by 7 bases, and 12 bases separated the two germline ends. Germline CDR1 SNHLY, CDR2 FYNNEI. This CDR3 is built from 13 residues. The CDR3 protein is CASSDRVNGEAFF. Here the CDR3 DNA reads TGTGCCAGCAGTGACAGGGTAAACGGTGAAGCTTTCTTT.

V gene TRBV10-1 combines with J gene TRBJ1-1, with 8 bases aligning to TRBD1. The ends lost 5 bases at V and 4 bases at J; junction bases unmatched: 3. The germline V gene encodes CDR1 WNHNN and CDR2 SYGVQD (reference sequence). CDR3 length: 13 amino acids. Here the CDR3 DNA reads TGCGCCAGCAGTCAGGACAGGGCCACTGAAGCTTTCTTT. This translates into CASSQDRATEAFF.

The sample holds a few counts of this clone. Mismatch with germline at one junction end may stem from a read error. The chain recombines TRBV2 with TRBJ1-1; possibly TRBD1 for D (5 bases). From germline, CDR1 is SNHLY and CDR2 FYNNEI. The CDR3 has 13 residues. CDR3 in amino acids: CASTLDTNAEAFF. In nucleotides, the CDR3 is TGTGCCAGCACTTTGGACACGAACGCTGAAGCTTTCTTT.

This chain joins TRBV4-3 and TRBJ2-2; D gene unclear. This CDR3 contains 15 residues. V was pared by 3 bases and J by 1 base, with 9 bases between. CDR1 LGHNA and CDR2 YSLEER come from the germline V gene. This CDR3 is CASSQGRGNTGELFF. The DNA of the CDR3 is TGCGCCAGCAGCCAGGGAAGAGGGAACACCGGGGAGCTGTTTTTT.

A note on this clone: A read error likely explains this, since a far larger clone differs by one base. Other nucleotide sequences from this sample produce the same CDR3. The chain carries TRBV13 and TRBJ2-1; D is undetermined. The CDR3 is 15 amino acids. The germline V gene has CDR1 PRHDT and CDR2 FYEKMQ (reference sequence). In nucleotides, the CDR3 is TGTGCCAGCAGCTTAGGGGCGACTCCCTACAACGAGCAGTTCTTC. Translating it yields CASSLGATPYNEQFF.